This TCR beta chain was documented in a study of cytomegalovirus exposure and HLA in healthy donors (dated by TCRdb to the late 2010s). For the study in its entirety: An earlier analysis of 587 of the donors reported 276 Gb of sequence data and around 110 million unique TCR beta sequences obtained from about 179 million T cells. An early release covering roughly 640 HLA-typed donors comprised approximately 290 gigabases of sequencing data and roughly 85 million unique TCR sequences. Of the roughly 400 genotyped donors, 70% to 90% were placed in the genetic ancestry cluster associated with self-reported Caucasian donors. The study aimed to test whether cataloging public T cell receptors could reveal signatures of past pathogen exposure. The study profiled the T cell repertoires of approximately 700 subjects by immunosequencing and related them to cytomegalovirus serostatus. In addition to the first cohort of several hundred subjects, a separate validation cohort of approximately 120 different subjects was used. To predict cytomegalovirus infection status, the study brought together high-throughput TCR immunosequencing, statistical association of individual TCRs with disease status, and machine learning. In a later analysis, previously published TCR beta repertoires from several hundred donors were re-analyzed and high-resolution HLA genotyping was added so that TCR occurrence patterns could be studied. The later analysis used no new phenotypic data to find candidate immune exposures, relying instead on TCR beta sequences and their occurrence across donors. To decide whether each TCR beta V gene segment behaved as functional or pseudogenic, an earlier analysis of nearly 600 of the donors relied on high-throughput TCR beta sequencing. Donor age, sex, ethnicity and CMV serostatus were collected together with the repertoire data. A later genetic analysis used genome-wide SNP genotypes for 398 of the 666 donors, treating that subset as a discovery cohort. Every discovery cohort repertoire had been produced on one sequencing platform. Both class I and class II loci were covered by HLA typing, at four-digit resolution. The number of donors typed differed by locus, with roughly 629-640 for A, B, C, DRB1 and DQB1, 522 for DQA1, under 610 for DPA1, and about 450 for DPB1. Four to six DR-DQ haplotypes were handled as single units for association and clustering, since linkage in the cohort was strong. Across 300 to 500 genotyped donors of the cohort, an average of about 200,000 unique TCR beta nucleotide sequences per donor were sequenced, and about a sixth of those sequences were non-productive.

The cohort was made up of 650 to 700 healthy bone marrow donors. Cohort members were all nominally healthy when sampled, although unrecorded immune exposures were likely present. The donor tested CMV seronegative, placing the donor among the approximately 400 seronegative members of the cohort. A peripheral blood sample was collected from each donor, and TCR beta sequencing was performed on peripheral blood mononuclear cells. The Qiagen DNeasy Blood Extraction Kit was used to extract genomic DNA from the blood cell samples. General findings and caveats noted by the study authors: Three of the identified cytomegalovirus-associated TCR beta chains were confirmed in vitro to be specific for cytomegalovirus antigens. A cluster of highly shared sequence variants was judged likely to represent a technical artifact of the sequencing pipeline. The cohort was sequenced for TCR beta chains only, and without alpha or paired-chain data the features that could be detected were limited. An earlier analysis of approximately 530 of the donors showed that most TCR beta V segments appeared in productive rearrangements either about 87% or about 30% of the time, which broadly matched IMGT annotations. Cytomegalovirus status was reported to be diagnosed by the classifier with high specificity and sensitivity in both the original and validation cohorts. A further reported finding was that TCR beta sequences accurately predicted the HLA-A and HLA-B alleles for most subjects in the first cohort. At a false discovery rate of 0.05, a later analysis linked about 16,000 TCR beta sequences to specific HLA alleles. According to a later analysis, parvovirus B19, influenza, CMV and Epstein-Barr virus appeared linked to several top co-occurrence clusters. Approximately 16 rarely observed V segments, including chromosome 9 orphons, were excluded from the earlier analysis of just under 600 of the donors because counts were too low. The study listed 150 to 200 TCR beta chains as associated with cytomegalovirus. Some IMGT-functional V segments, including TRBV6-2 and TRBV6-3, could not be distinguished by the 87-base-pair reads and were therefore excluded. Linkage disequilibrium might explain the correlated functional status among segregating V segments, but an unknown experimental factor could not be ruled out. Immune exposure information for the cohort was limited to CMV serostatus. A later analysis found that most CMV-associated TCR beta chains appeared HLA-restricted, with HLA associations seemingly driven largely by CMV exposure. The authors suggested that the approach could potentially be extended to other disease states and immunological phenotypes. Presence/absence analyses assumed roughly uniform sequencing depth across donors, an assumption that may not hold. According to a later analysis, TCR association rates differed among HLA loci, with DRB1 alleles showing the most associated TCRs and HLA-C alleles showing the fewest. Strong co-occurrence of HLA alleles, especially DR and DQ, made assigning TCR associations to individual alleles difficult. Compared with the roughly 700-donor mean, donors in an Asian-associated ancestry cluster had fewer N-insertions in productive TCRs, according to a later genetic analysis. V-gene and J-gene trimming of TCR beta chains was associated with a missense DCLRE1C variant in a later genetic analysis, and the association was replicated in an independent cohort. Because HLA typing was unavailable for some donors at each locus, only the typed subset was used in association tests. In a later analysis, HLA-associated TCR beta chains showed more clonal expansion and lower generation probabilities than non-associated chains that were equally common. Across donors, most TCR sequences were observed very rarely, whereas some public TCRs were present in many individuals.

On this clone: The specificity of this receptor is unknown. Per-base quality was not reported, and no clone a single base away is much larger than it.

The library relied on the immunoSEQ multiplex PCR assay. A mixture of 60 forward primers for TCR Vbeta segments and 13 reverse primers for TCR Jbeta segments was used in the multiplex PCR. The CDR3 region of rearranged TCR beta genes was amplified from genomic DNA with a multiplex PCR assay. The amplified TCR beta libraries were sequenced on the Illumina HiSeq System as 87-base-pair reads. The paper's processing steps were these. In a later analysis, tens of millions of unique TCR beta chains were counted across the 650 to 700 repertoires, and roughly 10 million of these chains were shared by at least two donors. Raw reads were error-corrected and collapsed into unique sequences with a nearest-neighbor algorithm that merged closely related sequences to remove PCR and sequencing errors. V, D and J gene segments were assigned by aligning CDR3 sequences to IMGT reference sequences. For a sequence to be retained, a match of at least six nucleotides to both a V gene segment and a J gene segment was required. Rearrangements were called productive when the CDR3 lacked stop codons and stayed in frame with V and J; all others were non-productive. Following IMGT convention, CDR3 was defined as the stretch from the second conserved V-encoded cysteine up to the conserved J-encoded phenylalanine. The earlier analysis of about 620 of the donors excluded sequences that lacked an unambiguous match to a single V gene segment. In an earlier analysis of roughly 600 of the donors, a V segment was called functional when productive rearrangements were above 56.7%, and segregating when the standard deviation between donors exceeded 5%. A statistical classification framework was built to diagnose cytomegalovirus status from the catalog of TCR beta chain sequences. A later analysis assigned V and J genes by comparing TCR nucleotide sequences with IMGT/GENE-DB human TR gene sequences. Using the TCRdist pipeline, a later analysis assigned CDR3 sequences along with most-parsimonious VDJ recombination scenarios. A later analysis defined each TCR beta chain by its CDR3 amino acid sequence plus V-gene family, and excluded reads lacking a unique V-gene family. A later analysis removed several hundred highly shared, low-generation-probability nucleotide sequences to deal with suspected cross-contamination and a sequencing artifact. In a later analysis, a clonal expansion index for each public chain was calculated from normalized within-repertoire ranks of inferred template counts. Generation probabilities in a later analysis came from a VDJ recombination model fitted to out-of-frame rearrangements, and those results were checked against IGoR. A later analysis scored TCR-TCR, TCR-HLA and TCR-CMV co-occurrence with hypergeometric tests, applying a repertoire-size bias correction to TCR pairs. False discovery rates were estimated in a later analysis by permuting HLA or CMV assignments 20 times. In a later analysis, co-occurring TCRs were grouped using DBSCAN, and TCRdist sequence similarity was added for clustering within HLA-allele-positive subsets. Repertoires with fewer than 30,000 or more than 120,000 public chains, plus five repertoires with anomalous nucleotide sharing, were excluded from co-occurrence clustering. TCRdb took over this immuneACCESS table, retaining in-frame rearrangements with V and J assigned. Such tables are incomplete; in checked studies, under half of the missing clones stem from an unresolved V gene, and the remainder is unexplained. The D gene and trimming were derived from the DNA, and the V and J assignments and clone size from that table. A total of 120,000 to 150,000 clones appear in this sample, roughly 70% of them only once. The ten largest clonotypes hold 4% to 5.5% of the sample.

From the cysteine up to the phenylalanine, the CDR3 has a length of 14 residues. Left in the record is the CDR3 DNA by itself, 42 bases read in frame from the first base. The CDR1 and CDR2 encoded by the germline V gene are SQVTM and ANQGSEA. For this chain, trimming is 6 bases at the V end and 3 bases at the J end, and the number of junction bases without a gene match is 7. The receptor comes from a man aged 60 to 75 in good health and CMV-seronegative. The sample comprised PBMCs. The chain is assembled from TRBV29-1 and TRBJ2-2; a stretch of 7 junction bases matches TRBD1. The CDR3 reads CSVRGLGDTGELFF. DNA sequence: TGCAGCGTCAGGGGGTTAGGGGACACCGGGGAGCTGTTTTTT.